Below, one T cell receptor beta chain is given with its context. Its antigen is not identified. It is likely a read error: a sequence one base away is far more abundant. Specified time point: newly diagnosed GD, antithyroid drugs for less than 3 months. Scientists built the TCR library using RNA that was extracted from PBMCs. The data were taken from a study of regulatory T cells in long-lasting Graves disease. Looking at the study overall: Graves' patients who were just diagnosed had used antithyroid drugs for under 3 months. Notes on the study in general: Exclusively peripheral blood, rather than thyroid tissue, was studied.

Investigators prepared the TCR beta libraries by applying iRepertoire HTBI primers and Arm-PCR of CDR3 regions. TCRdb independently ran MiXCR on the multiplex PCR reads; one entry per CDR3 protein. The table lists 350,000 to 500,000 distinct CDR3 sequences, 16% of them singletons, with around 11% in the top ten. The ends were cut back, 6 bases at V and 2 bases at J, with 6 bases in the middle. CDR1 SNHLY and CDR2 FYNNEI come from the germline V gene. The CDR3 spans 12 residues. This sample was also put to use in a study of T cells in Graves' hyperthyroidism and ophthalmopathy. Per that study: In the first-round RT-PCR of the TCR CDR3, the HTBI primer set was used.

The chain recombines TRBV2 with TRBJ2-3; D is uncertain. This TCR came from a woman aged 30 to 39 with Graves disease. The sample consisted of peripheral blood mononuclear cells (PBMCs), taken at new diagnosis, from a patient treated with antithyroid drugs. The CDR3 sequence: CASSHVTDTQYF. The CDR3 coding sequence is TGTGCCAGCAGCCACGTCACAGATACGCAGTATTTT.